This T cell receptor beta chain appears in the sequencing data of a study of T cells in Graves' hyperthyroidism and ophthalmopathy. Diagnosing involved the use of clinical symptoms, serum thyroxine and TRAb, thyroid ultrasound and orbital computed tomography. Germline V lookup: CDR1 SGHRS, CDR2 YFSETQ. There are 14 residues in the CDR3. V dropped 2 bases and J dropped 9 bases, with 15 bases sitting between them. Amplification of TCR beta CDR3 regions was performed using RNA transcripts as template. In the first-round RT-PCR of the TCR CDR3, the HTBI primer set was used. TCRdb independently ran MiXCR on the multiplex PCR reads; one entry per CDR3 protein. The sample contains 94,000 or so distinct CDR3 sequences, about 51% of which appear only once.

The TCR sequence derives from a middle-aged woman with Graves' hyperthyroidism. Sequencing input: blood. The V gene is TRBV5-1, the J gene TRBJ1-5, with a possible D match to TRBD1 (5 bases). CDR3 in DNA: TGCGCCAGCAGCTTCCAGGGAGGGGTGGGGCCCCAGCATTTT. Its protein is CASSFQGGVGPQHF.